These T cell receptor beta chains were read from a single sample in a study of blood T cell repertoires in COVID-19. Sequencing was performed with immunoSEQ multiplex PCR; in TCRdb, only in-frame clones are kept and a portion is missing. The profile shows fewer than 600,000 clones, 89% of them singletons. Input material: peripheral blood. Receptors originate from a man younger than 35 with COVID-19, enrolled during active disease. Both conserved end residues are part of each CDR3.

TRBV9 | CASLCQREDPSEQFF
TRBV3-1/TRBV3-2 | CASSPGSGGRFEAFF
TRBV18 | CASSPPQGGVGEQYF
TRBV5-8 | CASSLDRDFPYNEQFF
TRBV19 | CASSNQGLSYEQYF
TRBV19 | CASSIGTSGGNIQYF
TRBV2 | CASNSQGVAIGELFF
TRBV5-1 | CASSLGQRGEKLFF
TRBV30 | CAWSVPLAGTYEQYF
TRBV30 | CAMHAGFDYGYTF
TRBV6-5 | CASSTTTRGQYF
TRBV11-3 | CASSLGGLGDTQYF
TRBV18 | CASSPDSRGWGQFF
TRBV24-1 | CATSDWAGGNYNEQFF
TRBV10-2 | CATNPGLAGTYEQYF
TRBV18 | CASSPPSIDEQFF
TRBV13 | CASSLASEETQYF
TRBV3-1/TRBV3-2 | CASSQVGRVVADTQYF
TRBV3-1/TRBV3-2 | CASSQVATQYF
TRBV5-6 | CASSWGDRSTDTQYF
TRBV2 | CASSRDAERGNSPLHF
TRBV7-2 | CASSGNRGMNTEAFF
TRBV2 | CASSDGLAPSYEQYF
TRBV4-1 | CASSQTVPDTQYF
TRBV10-3 | CAIKAGERDTGELFF
TRBV6-6 | CASSYQVGYTF
TRBV4-1 | CASSQAQGPETQYF
TRBV3-1/TRBV3-2 | CASSQWGTGDGYTF
TRBV4-1 | CASSSYRAPNEKLFF
TRBV6-1 | CASSETPYGEAFF
TRBV3-1/TRBV3-2 | CASSQGAVMDGYTF
TRBV7-9 | CASSLGATGPEAFF
TRBV4-1 | CASSQVAGTGGYEQYF
TRBV20-1 | CSASKAGGDTQYF
TRBV19 | CASGTTGPGNSPLHF
TRBV10-3 | CAISGQGDTQYF
TRBV9 | CASSVGDYLTTDTQYF
TRBV20-1 | CSATDRFYGYTF
TRBV27 | CASSISVAGPETQYF
TRBV19 | CASRDTKISNQPQHF
TRBV30 | CAWMPGGSFYEQYF
TRBV19 | CASSDQGYTEAFF
TRBV6-2/TRBV6-3 | CASSPPPGGGGYEQYF
TRBV2 | CASSRGQGFPLEETQYF
TRBV2 | CASRRPAGSAGEQYF
TRBV5-4 | CASRTAGSTDTQYF
TRBV11-2 | CASSLGAIFDVDQHGYTF
TRBV11-2 | CASSLVPGGRYNEQFF
TRBV5-4 | CASSLELAGGEDTQYF
TRBV5-4 | CASSSGGTAGYNEQFF
TRBV3-1/TRBV3-2 | CASSQSLNTEAFF
TRBV4-2 | CASSQRGSVTDTQYF
TRBV27 | CASSFRCVVGTWSLVNQPQHF
TRBV29-1 | CSVERGLSSYEQYF
TRBV5-4 | CASSLGSGADSYNEQFF
TRBV23-1 | CASSQSPRSGYTF